These 10 T cell receptor beta chains were all obtained from the same sample, sequenced in a study of Ad26.COV2.S vaccination and SARS-CoV-2 variants. Measured with immunoSEQ multiplex PCR; TCRdb has only the in-frame clones, and not every one. The repertoire holds 300,000 to 400,000 clones, with roughly 88% as singletons. Treatment given: around 19 received Ad26.COV2.S at low or high dose, single or two shots; 5 received placebo; per-sample allocation not given. Samples were taken on day 63 after the first vaccine or placebo injection. Sequenced material: peripheral blood, taken in a trial of Ad26.COV2.S vaccine versus placebo. The receptors stem from a person between 18 and 65 years old who received the Ad26.COV2.S COVID-19 vaccine or a placebo.

V gene TRBV7-3 combines with J gene TRBJ1-1; D is uncertain. Germline V gives CDR1 SGHTA, CDR2 FQGTGA. The length of the CDR3 is 14 residues. Trimming cost V 5 bases and J 3 bases, with 13 bases left between them. Written as DNA, the CDR3 is TGTGCCAGCAGCCCAAGCCGATGGGACACTGAAGCTTTCTTT. Translation gives CASSPSRWDTEAFF.

The V and J genes are TRBV13 and TRBJ2-5; D perhaps matches TRBD1 (5 bases). V was pared by 5 bases and J by 4 bases, with 14 bases between. The CDR3 sequence is 14 residues long. Per the germline V gene, CDR1 is PRHDT and CDR2 is FYEKMQ (reference sequence). CDR3 sequence reads: CASSRRQMGETQYF. The CDR3 DNA follows: TGTGCCAGCAGCCGACGACAGATGGGAGAGACCCAGTACTTC.

The chain links TRBV19 to TRBJ2-2; D gene unclear. Trimming pared 3 bases from V and 1 base from J, leaving 9 bases between. Germline V gene data show CDR1 as LNHDA and CDR2 as SQIVND (reference sequence). The CDR3 length is 15 residues. CDR3 amino acids: CASSIGAMNTGELFF. In nucleotides, the CDR3 is TGTGCCAGTAGTATTGGAGCCATGAACACCGGGGAGCTGTTTTTT.

The chain couples TRBV28 to TRBJ1-1, with D unresolved. This CDR3 spans 11 amino acids. V was shortened by 4 bases and J by 8 bases, with 8 bases between the two germline ends. Germline V gene sequence: CDR1 MDHEN, CDR2 SYDVKM. This CDR3 reads CASSSASEAFF. The CDR3, as DNA: TGTGCCAGCAGTTCAGCTTCCGAAGCTTTCTTT. Looking up the rest from reference TRBV28 and TRBJ1-1 gives the full variable domain: DVKVTQSSRYLVKRTGEKVFLECVQDMDHENMFWYRQDPGLGLRLIYFSYDVKMKEKGDIPEGYSVSREKKERFSLILESASTNQTSMYLCASSSASEAFFGQGTRLTVV.

The gene calls are TRBV15 and TRBJ1-2; no clear D. Trimming removed 4 bases from V and 4 bases from J, with 22 bases in between. The CDR3 is made up of 17 amino acids. CDR1 is LNHNV, CDR2 YYDKDF, per germline (reference sequence). The CDR3 nucleotides are TGTGCCACCAGCACCGGCGGACTCGCCACTTTATTCTATGGCTACACCTTC. Amino acids: CATSTGGLATLFYGYTF.

This clone was counted a single time. The chain joins TRBV7-9 to TRBJ1-4; a weak D match, TRBD1 (5 bases). This CDR3 has 15 residues. V was shortened by 3 bases and J by 5 bases, with 13 bases between the two germline ends. Germline V gives CDR1 SEHNR, CDR2 FQNEAQ (reference sequence). CDR3 region: CASSFYRGRNEKLFF. The DNA for the CDR3 is TGTGCCAGCAGCTTTTACCGGGGCCGGAATGAAAAACTGTTTTTT.

This chain links TRBV7-9 with TRBJ1-1; weak D call: TRBD1 (6 bases). CDR3 size: 14 residues. Germline lookup yields CDR1 SEHNR and CDR2 FQNEAQ (reference sequence). Trimming removed 5 bases from V and 5 bases from J, with 15 bases in between. CDR3 protein: CASSVPQGNTEAFF. CDR3 nucleotide sequence: TGTGCCAGCAGCGTCCCACAGGGTAATACTGAAGCTTTCTTT. Drawing the rest from reference TRBV7-9 and TRBJ1-1, the complete variable domain is DTGVSQNPRHKITKRGQNVTFRCDPISEHNRLYWYRQTLGQGPEFLTYFQNEAQLEKSRLLSDRFSAERPKGSFSTLEIQRTEQGDSAMYLCASSVPQGNTEAFFGQGTRLTVV.

On this clone: Distinct nucleotide sequences in the sample also encode this CDR3. Here the CDR3 DNA reads TGTGCCAGCAGCTTAGCGGGACGGAGAGAGACCCAGTACTTC. It specifies CASSLAGRRETQYF. The chain couples TRBV7-2 to TRBJ2-5; D possibly uses TRBD1 or TRBD2 (5 bases each). Germline lookup yields CDR1 SGHTA and CDR2 FQGNSA. This CDR3 is 14 amino acids long. V was shortened by 0 bases and J by 4 bases, with 9 bases between the two germline ends.

The chain is built from TRBV7-9 and TRBJ2-7; maybe TRBD2 (6 bases). The CDR3 runs 14 residues. Per the germline V gene, CDR1 is SEHNR and CDR2 is FQNEAQ (reference sequence). Trimming pared 5 bases from V and 4 bases from J, leaving 15 bases between. The CDR3 nucleotides read TGTGCCAGCAGCCCCCGGGTAGCGGAATACGAGCAGTACTTC. This translates into CASSPRVAEYEQYF.

This sequence joins TRBV30 and TRBJ1-5; D might be TRBD1 (6 bases). Germline V gives CDR1 GTSNPN, CDR2 SVGIG (reference sequence). This CDR3 spans 17 amino acids. V lost 0 bases and J lost 9, with 24 bases in between. CDR3 sequence reads: CAWSVEDSLPTSGPQHF. CDR3 DNA: TGTGCCTGGAGTGTGGAGGACAGCTTGCCTACCAGTGGGCCCCAGCATTTT.